This T cell receptor (beta chain) was sequenced in a study of T-cell reconstitution after alpha-beta-depleted transplantation in children. This sample's TCRbeta library carried unique molecular identifier barcodes. MiXCR was run by TCRdb on the PCR reads, yielding one entry per CDR3 protein. This repertoire shows about 540,000 distinct CDR3 sequences, 15% to 20% found once; its top ten account for around 3.3%. This clonotype came up a few times. The CDR3 is made up of 12 amino acids. Germline CDR1 SGHRS, CDR2 YFSETQ. The V and J ends lost 4 bases and 8 bases respectively, with 12 bases between them. The V and J genes are TRBV5-1 and TRBJ1-2; D may be TRBD1 (5 bases). The sample consisted of PBMCs from the stem cell graft donor, taken from the stem cell graft. This receptor was taken from a human donor who donated a stem cell graft to a child with acute lymphoblastic leukemia. CDR3 nucleotide sequence: TGCGCCAGCAGCCTTACGGACATCGGCTACACCTTC. Protein: CASSLTDIGYTF. The full variable domain, completed using reference TRBV5-1 and TRBJ1-2, is KAGVTQTPRYLIKTRGQQVTLSCSPISGHRSVSWYQQTPGQGLQFLFEYFSETQRNKGNFPGRFSGRQFSNSRSEMNVSTLELGDSALYLCASSLTDIGYTFGSGTRLTVV.